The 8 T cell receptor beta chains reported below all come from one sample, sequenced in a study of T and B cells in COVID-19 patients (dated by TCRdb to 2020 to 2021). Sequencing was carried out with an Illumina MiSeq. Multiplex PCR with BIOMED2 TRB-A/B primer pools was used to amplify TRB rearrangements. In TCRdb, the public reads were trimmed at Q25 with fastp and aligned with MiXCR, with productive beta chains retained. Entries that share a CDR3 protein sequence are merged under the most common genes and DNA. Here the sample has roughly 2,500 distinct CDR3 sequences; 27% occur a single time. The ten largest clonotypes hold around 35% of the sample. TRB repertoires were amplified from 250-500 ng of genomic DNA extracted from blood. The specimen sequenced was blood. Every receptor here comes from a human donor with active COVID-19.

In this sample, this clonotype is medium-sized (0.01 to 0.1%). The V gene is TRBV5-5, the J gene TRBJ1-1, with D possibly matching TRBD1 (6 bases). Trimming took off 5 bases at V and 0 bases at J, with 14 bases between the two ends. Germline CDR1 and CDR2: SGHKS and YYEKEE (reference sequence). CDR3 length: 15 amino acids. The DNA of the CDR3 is TGTGCCAGCAGGCTTAACAGGGACATGAACACTGAAGCTTTCTTT. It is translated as CASRLNRDMNTEAFF.

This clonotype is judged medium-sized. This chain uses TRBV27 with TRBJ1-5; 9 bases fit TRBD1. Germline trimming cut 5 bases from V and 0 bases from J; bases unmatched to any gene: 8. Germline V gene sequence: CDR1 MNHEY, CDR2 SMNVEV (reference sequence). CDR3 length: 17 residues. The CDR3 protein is CASSPDRGGYSNQPQHF. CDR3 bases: TGTGCCAGCAGTCCGGACAGGGGCGGGTATAGCAATCAGCCCCAGCATTTT.

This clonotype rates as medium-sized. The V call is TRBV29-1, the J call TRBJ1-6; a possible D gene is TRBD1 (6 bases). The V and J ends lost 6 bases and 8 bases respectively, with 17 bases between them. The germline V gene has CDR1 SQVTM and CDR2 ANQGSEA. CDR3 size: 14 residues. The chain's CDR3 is CSVGTGTQDSPLHF. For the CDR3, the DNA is TGCAGCGTCGGAACAGGGACCCAGGATTCACCCCTCCACTTT.

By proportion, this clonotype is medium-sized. CDR3 DNA: TGTGCCAGTAGTAATACAGGGGGCGCCTGGGTCAATGAGCAGTTCTTC. Its translation is CASSNTGGAWVNEQFF. This chain connects TRBV19 to TRBJ2-1, with TRBD1 matching over 9 bases. Germline CDR1 LNHDA, CDR2 SQIVND (reference sequence). This CDR3 spans 16 amino acids. Trimming took 4 bases from V and 6 from J; bases not matched to a gene: 10.

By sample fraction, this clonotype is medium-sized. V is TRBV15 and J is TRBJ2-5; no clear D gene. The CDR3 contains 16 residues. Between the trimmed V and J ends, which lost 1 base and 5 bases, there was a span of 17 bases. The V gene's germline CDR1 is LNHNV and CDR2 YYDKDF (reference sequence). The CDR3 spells CATSRGSSRAGETQYF. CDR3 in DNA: TGTGCCACCAGCAGAGGTTCCTCCCGCGCCGGGGAGACCCAGTACTTC.

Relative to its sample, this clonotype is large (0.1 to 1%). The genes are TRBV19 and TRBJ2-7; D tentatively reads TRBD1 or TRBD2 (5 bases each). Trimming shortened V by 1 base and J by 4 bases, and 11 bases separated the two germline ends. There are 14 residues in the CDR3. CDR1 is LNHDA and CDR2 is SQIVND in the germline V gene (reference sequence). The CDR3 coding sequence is TGTGCCAGTAGTATAGCCTGGGGGAGTTACGAGCAGTACTTC. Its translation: CASSIAWGSYEQYF.

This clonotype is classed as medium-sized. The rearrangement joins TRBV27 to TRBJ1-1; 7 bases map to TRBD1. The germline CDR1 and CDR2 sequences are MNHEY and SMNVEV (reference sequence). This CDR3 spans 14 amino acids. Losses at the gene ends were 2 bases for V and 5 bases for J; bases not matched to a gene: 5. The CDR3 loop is CASSLRGGVTEAFF. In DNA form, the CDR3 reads TGTGCCAGCAGTTTAAGAGGGGGCGTAACTGAAGCTTTCTTT.

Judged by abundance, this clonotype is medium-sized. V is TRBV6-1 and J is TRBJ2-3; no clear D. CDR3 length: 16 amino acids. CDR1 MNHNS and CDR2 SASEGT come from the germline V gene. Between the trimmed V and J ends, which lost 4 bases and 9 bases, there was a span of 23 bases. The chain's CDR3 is CASSASKDMGWATQYF. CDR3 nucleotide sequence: TGTGCCAGCAGTGCTTCAAAGGATATGGGATGGGCCACGCAGTATTTT.